The present T cell receptor beta chain was sequenced within a study of blood T cell repertoires in COVID-19. Study context: Material from acute and convalescent COVID-19 was sourced from the United States, Italy and Spain.

Sequenced by immunoSEQ multiplex PCR; TCRdb stores in-frame clones only, minus some. Here the sample spans tens of thousands of clones, 65% to 85% being singletons. The CDR3 is 15 residues long. The V and J ends lost 6 bases and 1 base respectively, with 10 bases between them. Germline CDR1 and CDR2: MNHEY and SVGAGI. Sequencing was done on a sample of peripheral blood. This TCR was sampled from a man aged 70-80 years with active or convalescent COVID-19. The chain carries TRBV6-5 and TRBJ2-6, with a tentative D call TRBD2 (6 bases). Here the CDR3 DNA reads TGTGCCAGCAGGCTTGGGGGGTCTGGGGCCAACGTCCTGACTTTC. Translating it yields CASRLGGSGANVLTF.